One TCR beta chain is described in this entry. Its antigen remains unknown. These data belong to a study of T cell responses to AZD1222 COVID-19 vaccine. Some clones are missing from TCRdb's copy, which holds only in-frame ones; the method was immunoSEQ multiplex PCR. Among about 130,000 clones, 80% to 90% were seen once, and the ten largest hold under 9%. The V end lost 4 bases, the J end lost 6 bases, and 14 bases lay between the germline ends. The CDR3 totals 14 residues. Germline loops: CDR1 MGHDK, CDR2 SYGVNS. Findings and caveats of the study: Researchers took repertoire samples only after the peak T cell response had come. Nearly half of the spike-specific TCRs reportedly recognize variant regions that carry no mutations. Donors were chiefly white British, with a greater number of females, and clonal diversity was perhaps underestimated. CD4 TCRs associated with vaccination spanned spike, dominating at 160-218 and 743-854.

The chain uses TRBV25-1 and TRBJ2-3; D gene unclear. The sequenced sample was peripheral blood, obtained on day 0 of AZD1222 vaccination. The TCR originated in an adult in good health. This CDR3 is CASSGSSRADTQYF. The CDR3, as DNA: TGTGCCAGCAGTGGTTCTAGTCGGGCGGATACGCAGTATTTT.